Listed below are T cell receptor beta chains from one sample, sequenced in a study of shared clonotypes between healthy human individuals. Clones were sequenced by immunoSEQ multiplex PCR, and TCRdb holds only the in-frame ones, with some missing. The table lists some 2,400,000 clones, 90% to 96% of them singletons, with roughly 0.13% in the top ten. The sample consisted of naive CD4+ T cells sorted from blood. Receptor source: a young man in good health. Each CDR3 is given with its conserved first and last residue. The order of the fields is clone size, V gene, D gene, J gene, CDR3 protein, CDR3 DNA. D genes are given only for firm matches. Rows may omit the clone size; those that give it use once, few, many or a size class.

once	TRBV13	NA	TRBJ2-5	CASSLRAVRETQYF	TGTGCCAGCAGCTTAAGGGCGGTTCGGGAGACCCAGTACTTC
NA	TRBV6-6	NA	TRBJ2-7	CASGGVEGPSSEQYF	TGTGCCAGCGGCGGGGTAGAGGGGCCAAGTTCCGAGCAGTACTTC
once	TRBV5-1	NA	TRBJ2-5	CASSPPGGGEGRETQYF	TGCGCCAGCAGCCCTCCCGGAGGAGGAGAGGGTCGGGAGACCCAGTACTTC
NA	TRBV27	NA	TRBJ1-2	CASSLSYTADGYTF	TGTGCCAGCAGTTTATCCTACACCGCAGACGGCTACACCTTC
NA	TRBV28	TRBD1	TRBJ2-1	CASSIDRGRYNEQFF	TGTGCCAGCAGCATCGACAGGGGGCGATACAATGAGCAGTTCTTC
NA	TRBV7-9	TRBD2	TRBJ2-7	CASSPLLGGRSEGEQYF	TGTGCCAGCAGCCCCTTGTTGGGCGGGAGGTCCGAGGGCGAGCAGTACTTC
NA	TRBV9	NA	TRBJ1-3	CASSAYQGQSGNTIYF	TGTGCCAGCAGCGCGTACCAAGGACAGTCCGGAAACACCATATATTTT
NA	TRBV28	TRBD1	TRBJ1-5	CASSFPSMRQGTSNQPQHF	TGTGCCAGCAGTTTCCCCTCCATGAGACAGGGCACTAGCAATCAGCCCCAGCATTTT
NA	TRBV7-9	NA	TRBJ2-5	CASSVEAPGKTQYF	TGTGCCAGCAGCGTCGAGGCCCCGGGGAAGACCCAGTACTTC
NA	TRBV9	NA	TRBJ2-2	CASSVEGQTGELFF	TGTGCCAGCAGCGTAGAGGGGCAAACCGGGGAGCTGTTTTTT
NA	TRBV9	NA	TRBJ1-2	CASSVGGGPGYTF	TGTGCCAGCAGCGTAGGAGGGGGTCCAGGCTACACCTTC
NA	TRBV5-1	TRBD1	TRBJ2-5	CASSHTFLTGKGKETQYF	TGCGCCAGCAGCCACACCTTTTTGACAGGGAAGGGTAAAGAGACCCAGTACTTC
once	TRBV5-5	TRBD1	TRBJ1-5	CASSSLPGQGSGPQHF	TGTGCCAGCAGCTCACTCCCGGGACAGGGCAGCGGGCCCCAGCATTTT
NA	TRBV5-6	NA	TRBJ2-5	CASSSTKGFRQTQYF	TGTGCCAGCAGCTCAACGAAGGGGTTTCGGCAGACCCAGTACTTC
NA	TRBV18	NA	TRBJ2-7	CASSPVGNEQYF	TGTGCCAGCTCACCGGTAGGAAACGAGCAGTACTTC
once	TRBV5-1	NA	TRBJ1-2	CASSWGLRDRGLYGYTF	TGCGCCAGCAGCTGGGGGTTACGGGACCGAGGATTATATGGCTACACCTTC
NA	TRBV6-5	NA	TRBJ1-1	CASSYSERRNTEAFF	TGTGCCAGCAGTTACTCGGAGAGGAGAAACACTGAAGCTTTCTTT
NA	TRBV2	TRBD1	TRBJ2-3	CARSRDRGTDTQYF	TGTGCCAGAAGCCGGGACAGGGGCACAGATACGCAGTATTTT
NA	TRBV9	TRBD2	TRBJ2-1	CASSVAKGLAEYNEQFF	TGTGCCAGCAGCGTAGCTAAAGGACTAGCGGAATACAATGAGCAGTTCTTC
NA	TRBV5-8	NA	TRBJ2-2	CASSLARKASNTGELFF	TGTGCCAGCAGCTTGGCGCGGAAAGCCAGCAACACCGGGGAGCTGTTTTTT
once	TRBV6-1	TRBD1	TRBJ1-1	CASSGGTGNTEAFF	TGTGCCAGCAGTGGAGGGACAGGGAACACTGAAGCTTTCTTT
NA	TRBV19	NA	TRBJ1-5	CASSRDGVNQPQHF	TGTGCCAGTAGTAGGGACGGAGTGAATCAGCCCCAGCATTTT
once	TRBV19	TRBD1	TRBJ1-1	CASRGQGAREAFF	TGTGCCAGTAGGGGACAGGGGGCGCGAGAAGCTTTCTTT
NA	TRBV7-2	TRBD1	TRBJ2-3	CASSKDRVLSDTQYF	TGTGCCAGCAGCAAGGACAGGGTTCTTTCGGATACGCAGTATTTT
NA	TRBV7-8	TRBD1	TRBJ2-7	CASSSGQGQQYF	TGTGCCAGCAGCTCGGGACAGGGGCAGCAGTACTTC
NA	TRBV7-2	TRBD1	TRBJ2-7	CASSSFGQGSDEQYF	TGTGCCAGCAGCTCCTTTGGACAGGGCAGCGACGAGCAGTACTTC
NA	TRBV7-8	NA	TRBJ1-1	CASSPRLVTEAFF	TGTGCCAGCAGCCCCCGTCTGGTAACTGAAGCTTTCTTT